The 30 T cell receptor beta chains presented below share a single source sample, sequenced in a study of a mutant IDH1 vaccine in newly diagnosed glioma. Time point indicated: week 47, end of study. The content of each vaccine dose was 300 ug of mutant IDH1 20-mer peptide, and topical imiquimod accompanied it. These receptors' antigens are unknown. Repertoires were generated with immunoSEQ multiplex PCR, while TCRdb's copy carries only in-frame clones and drops some. The profile covers about 94,000 clones, with 85% to 90% appearing a single time and over 0.6% taken by the ten largest. The specimen was PBMCs, collected from a glioma patient whose treatment included an IDH1 peptide vaccine. The source is a woman aged 50 to 60 with glioma.

The chain couples TRBV27 to TRBJ2-2; D gene uncertain. The CDR3 is made up of 15 amino acids. Germline V gene data show CDR1 as MNHEY and CDR2 as SMNVEV (reference sequence). The V gene lost 0 bases and the J gene lost 1 base, with 6 bases spanning the gap. CDR3 protein: CASSLSPENTGELFF. The CDR3 nucleotides are TGTGCCAGCAGTTTATCGCCAGAGAACACCGGGGAGCTGTTTTTT.

The V and J genes are TRBV6-1 and TRBJ1-1; maybe TRBD1 (6 bases). This CDR3 has 14 amino acids. The germline V gene encodes CDR1 MNHNS and CDR2 SASEGT. V lost 6 bases to trimming and J lost 1 base, with 12 bases between them. CDR3: CASSGGARNTEAFF. For the CDR3, the DNA is TGTGCCAGCAGCGGGGGGGCCCGGAACACTGAAGCTTTCTTT.

This clone was seen only a few times. The DNA for the CDR3 is TGTGCCAGCGCGGGACGATACCCGAACACCGGGGAGCTGTTTTTT. Protein product: CASAGRYPNTGELFF. The V and J genes are TRBV14 and TRBJ2-2; possible D gene TRBD2, 6 bases. This CDR3 has 15 amino acids. Trimming left V 8 bases short and J 0 bases short, with 13 bases between. Germline values: CDR1 SGHDN, CDR2 FVKESK. Supplemented by reference TRBV14 and TRBJ2-2, the full variable domain reads EAGVTQFPSHSVIEKGQTVTLRCDPISGHDNLYWYRRVMGKEIKFLLHFVKESKQDESGMPNNRFLAERTGGTYSTLKVQPAELEDSGVYFCASAGRYPNTGELFFGEGSRLTVL.

The chain is built from TRBV10-3 and TRBJ2-2, with 9 bases fitting TRBD1. CDR1 is ENHRY and CDR2 is SYGVKD in the germline V gene. The CDR3 runs to 17 residues. V gave up 4 bases and J gave up 3 bases; unmatched junction bases: 9. CDR3 nucleotide sequence: TGTGCCATCAGTGCAGGACAGGGGACGGGTCACACCGGGGAGCTGTTTTTT. Amino acid sequence: CAISAGQGTGHTGELFF.

This clone was counted only a few times. V usage is TRBV20-1 and J usage is TRBJ1-2, with 8 bases fitting TRBD1. J was trimmed by 7 bases and V by 4 bases; bases with no gene match: 2. Germline CDR1 reads DFQATT; CDR2 reads SNEGSKA (reference sequence). There are 11 residues in the CDR3. The CDR3 here is CSATDRVGYTF. The CDR3 region has the DNA TGCAGTGCTACGGACAGGGTTGGCTACACCTTC.

The chain links TRBV10-2 to TRBJ2-7, with 9 bases lining up with TRBD2. Germline V CDR1 and CDR2: WSHSY, SAAADI. The CDR3 totals 13 residues. V gave up 6 bases and J gave up 4 bases; unmatched junction bases: 4. The CDR3 sequence: CASSQTSGYEQYF. The CDR3 DNA reads as TGCGCCAGCAGCCAGACTAGCGGTTACGAGCAGTACTTC.

The genes are TRBV7-3 and TRBJ1-2, with no clear D. Per the germline V gene, CDR1 is SGHTA and CDR2 is FQGTGA. The CDR3 is made up of 13 amino acids. The germline V and J ends were trimmed by 5 bases and 8 bases, with 15 bases remaining between them. Here the CDR3 DNA reads TGTGCCAGCAGCCACCCCGCGAACGGCGGCTACACCTTC. Its translation: CASSHPANGGYTF.

The V call is TRBV4-2, the J call TRBJ2-5; a possible D gene is TRBD2 (6 bases). V was shortened by 1 base and J by 4 bases, with 13 bases between the two germline ends. Germline loops: CDR1 LGHNA, CDR2 YNFKEQ. The CDR3 consists of 15 residues. The DNA for the CDR3 is TGTGCCAGCAGCCAAGTGGGGGGAGCGGGAGAGACCCAGTACTTC. This encodes CASSQVGGAGETQYF.

The chain combines TRBV5-6 with TRBJ2-7; the D is unclear. CDR1 is SGHDT and CDR2 is YYEEEE in the germline V gene. The CDR3 extends over 13 amino acids. V lost 3 bases and J 2 bases, leaving 9 bases between the germline ends. The CDR3 reads CASSYPATYEQYF. DNA for the CDR3: TGTGCCAGCAGCTATCCGGCCACCTACGAGCAGTACTTC.

CDR3 sequence reads: CSQSVNTEAFF. In DNA form, the CDR3 reads TGCAGTCAGAGCGTCAACACTGAAGCTTTCTTT. The chain uses TRBV20-1 and TRBJ1-1; D ambiguous. This CDR3 contains 11 residues. The germline V gene has CDR1 DFQATT and CDR2 SNEGSKA (reference sequence). V was shortened by 8 bases and J by 2 bases, with 9 bases between the two germline ends.

The chain has TRBV7-9 and TRBJ1-2; the match to TRBD1 covers 9 bases. From germline, CDR1 is SEHNR and CDR2 FQNEAQ (reference sequence). Germline trimming cut 5 bases from V and 4 bases from J; bases unmatched to any gene: 8. This CDR3 spans 15 amino acids. CDR3 in DNA: TGTGCCAGCAGCCTACGGACAGGGGTCGGCTATGGCTACACCTTC. Its protein is CASSLRTGVGYGYTF.

The gene calls are TRBV7-8 and TRBJ2-5; D is ambiguous. The V and J ends lost 5 bases and 3 bases respectively, with 10 bases between them. CDR3 length: 13 amino acids. Looked up from germline, CDR1 is SGHVS and CDR2 is FQNEAQ. The CDR3 region is CASSPPREETQYF. In DNA, the CDR3 is TGTGCCAGCAGCCCTCCAAGAGAAGAGACCCAGTACTTC.

This chain uses TRBV7-2 with TRBJ1-5, with D uncertain. CDR3 length: 13 amino acids. Trimming cost V 5 bases and J 4 bases, with 9 bases left between them. Germline values: CDR1 SGHTA, CDR2 FQGNSA. CDR3: CASSPALNQPQHF. The CDR3 DNA sequence: TGTGCCAGCAGCCCGGCCCTTAATCAGCCCCAGCATTTT.

This chain joins TRBV19 and TRBJ2-3; 7 nucleotides align to TRBD1. Germline V gives CDR1 LNHDA, CDR2 SQIVND (reference sequence). The ends lost 9 bases at V and 3 bases at J; junction bases unmatched: 15. The CDR3 spans 16 residues. DNA of the CDR3: TGTGCCAGCCAGACAGGGCGCGGTATGTGGACAGATACGCAGTATTTT. It translates to CASQTGRGMWTDTQYF.

In the case of this clone: Different DNA sequences within this sample yield the same CDR3. The V gene is TRBV9, the J gene TRBJ2-3, with D perhaps TRBD2 (6 bases). This CDR3 is 16 amino acids long. V lost 0 bases and J 0 bases, leaving 11 bases between the germline ends. From germline, CDR1 is SGDLS and CDR2 YYNGEE. The CDR3 region is CASSVGSGGSTDTQYF. CDR3 coding DNA: TGTGCCAGCAGCGTAGGTAGCGGAGGCAGCACAGATACGCAGTATTTT.

Here the CDR3 reads CSAILAVTQYF. For the CDR3, the DNA is TGCAGTGCTATACTAGCGGTGACCCAGTACTTC. The chain combines TRBV20-1 with TRBJ2-5, with TRBD2 matching over 8 bases. Trimming took 4 bases from V and 7 from J; bases not matched to a gene: 2. The germline V gene has CDR1 DFQATT and CDR2 SNEGSKA (reference sequence). This CDR3 contains 11 residues.

The CDR3 coding sequence is TGTGCCAGCTCACCACCAAGCACTGCCTACGAGCAGTACTTC. Encoded protein: CASSPPSTAYEQYF. This rearrangement joins TRBV18 to TRBJ2-7; D is unclear. The CDR3 contains 14 residues. CDR1 is KGHSH and CDR2 is LQKENI in the germline V gene. Deletions cut 0 bases from V and 2 bases from J, with 8 bases between. Drawing the rest from reference TRBV18 and TRBJ2-7, the complete variable domain is NAGVMQNPRHLVRRRGQEARLRCSPMKGHSHVYWYRQLPEEGLKFMVYLQKENIIDESGMPKERFSAEFPKEGPSILRIQQVVRGDSAAYFCASSPPSTAYEQYFGPGTRLTVT.

V is TRBV5-6 and J is TRBJ1-4; D is possibly TRBD1 (5 bases). The CDR3 has 14 amino acids. The V end lost 2 bases, the J end lost 5 bases, and 10 bases lay between the germline ends. Germline-derived CDR1 and CDR2 are SGHDT and YYEEEE. As DNA, the CDR3 is TGTGCCAGCAGCTTCGGGGGGTGGAATGAAAAACTGTTTTTT. Protein: CASSFGGWNEKLFF.

This rearrangement joins TRBV27 to TRBJ2-7; TRBD1 is a possible D gene (5 bases). The CDR3 covers 13 residues. CDR1 and CDR2 (germline): MNHEY, SMNVEV (reference sequence). V was shortened by 8 bases and J by 3 bases, with 14 bases between the two germline ends. The CDR3: CASGQGLGYEQYF. CDR3 sequence (DNA): TGTGCCAGCGGGCAGGGCTTGGGCTACGAGCAGTACTTC.

The chain links TRBV29-1 to TRBJ1-3; a possible D gene is TRBD1 (5 bases). V lost 6 bases to trimming and J lost 0 bases, with 12 bases between them. The CDR3 runs 14 residues. Per the germline V gene, CDR1 is SQVTM and CDR2 is ANQGSEA. CDR3 in amino acids: CSVRRGGSGNTIYF. In nucleotides, the CDR3 is TGCAGCGTGCGCCGGGGCGGCTCTGGAAACACCATATATTTT.

V is TRBV5-6 and J is TRBJ2-1, with D possibly matching TRBD2 (6 bases). This CDR3 contains 17 residues. CDR1 is SGHDT and CDR2 is YYEEEE in the germline V gene. Trimming removed 0 bases from V and 2 bases from J, with 15 bases in between. Written as DNA, the CDR3 is TGTGCCAGCAGCTTGGCTGGGGGGAGTCCCACCTACAATGAGCAGTTCTTC. Translated: CASSLAGGSPTYNEQFF.

This clone was detected once. The chain links TRBV10-3 to TRBJ1-6; D gene ambiguous. The CDR3 extends over 15 amino acids. The V end was cut by 1 base, the J end by 5 bases, with 9 bases between. In germline, CDR1 is ENHRY, CDR2 SYGVKD. The CDR3 protein is CAISEFGVDNSPLHF. DNA for the CDR3: TGTGCCATCAGTGAGTTCGGGGTGGATAATTCACCCCTCCACTTT.

The rearrangement links TRBV19 to TRBJ2-2; TRBD1 aligns across 8 bases. The germline V gene has CDR1 LNHDA and CDR2 SQIVND (reference sequence). This CDR3 spans 17 amino acids. The trim removed 1 base at V and 0 bases at J, leaving 4 bases unmatched. Written as DNA, the CDR3 is TGTGCCAGTAGTATAGTGGGCAGGGGGCCGAACACCGGGGAGCTGTTTTTT. Translated, it gives CASSIVGRGPNTGELFF.

DNA for the CDR3: TGTGCCAGCAGCCATGGACAGGGAAGGGCAAATGAGCAGTTCTTC. This translates into CASSHGQGRANEQFF. The V gene is TRBV6-5, the J gene TRBJ2-1; TRBD1 agrees at 8 bases. The germline CDR1 and CDR2 sequences are MNHEY and SVGAGI. V was pared by 6 bases and J by 7 bases, with 11 bases of the junction left unmatched. There are 15 residues in the CDR3.

The chain is built from TRBV25-1 and TRBJ2-5; no clear D gene. The germline V gene encodes CDR1 MGHDK and CDR2 SYGVNS. V was cut by 4 bases and J by 4 bases, with 13 bases left in between. This CDR3 contains 14 residues. The CDR3: CASSGRADVETQYF. The CDR3 DNA reads TGTGCCAGCAGTGGCCGTGCAGACGTAGAGACCCAGTACTTC.

This sequence joins TRBV6-1 and TRBJ1-4; D ambiguous. The germline V gene encodes CDR1 MNHNS and CDR2 SASEGT. V was trimmed by 5 bases and J by 0 bases, leaving 10 bases between them. The length of the CDR3 is 15 residues. The CDR3 region is CASSRVLSTNEKLFF. The DNA for the CDR3 is TGTGCCAGCAGTCGGGTTCTATCAACTAATGAAAAACTGTTTTTT.

V usage is TRBV13 and J usage is TRBJ2-5; 11 bases agree with TRBD2. J was trimmed by 2 bases and V by 5 bases; bases with no gene match: 7. This CDR3 comprises 16 residues. The germline CDR1 and CDR2 sequences are PRHDT and FYEKMQ (reference sequence). The CDR3 DNA follows: TGTGCCAGCAGCCCGAGACTAGCGGGGACTCAAGAGACCCAGTACTTC. Translating it yields CASSPRLAGTQETQYF.

CDR3 region: CASRMGQGSEQFF. In DNA, the CDR3 is TGTGCCAGCAGGATGGGACAGGGGAGTGAGCAGTTCTTC. The V call is TRBV2, the J call TRBJ2-1; TRBD1 matches 10 bases. The CDR3 totals 13 residues. From germline, CDR1 is SNHLY and CDR2 FYNNEI. After removal of 6 bases from V and 9 bases from J, the junction contained 5 bases not matched to a gene.

The gene calls are TRBV2 and TRBJ1-3; no clear D. V lost 3 bases to trimming and J lost 1 base, with 13 bases between them. The CDR3 runs 16 residues. Germline V gene data show CDR1 as SNHLY and CDR2 as FYNNEI. The CDR3 sequence: CASSDPGLSSGNTIYF. The CDR3 coding sequence is TGTGCCAGCAGTGATCCCGGCCTCTCTTCTGGAAACACCATATATTTT.

The chain has TRBV6-1 and TRBJ2-3; D call uncertain. The V gene's germline CDR1 is MNHNS and CDR2 SASEGT. The germline V and J ends were trimmed by 7 bases and 1 base, with 12 bases remaining between them. The CDR3 loop spans 14 amino acids. CDR3: CASIRADRTDTQYF. The CDR3 region has the DNA TGTGCCAGCATTCGGGCCGACCGCACAGATACGCAGTATTTT.